Following are 20 T cell receptor beta chains from one sample sequenced in a study of T-cell reconstitution after alpha-beta-depleted transplantation in children. The authors prepared the TCRbeta library with unique molecular identifiers. One entry per CDR3 protein, called by TCRdb with MiXCR from the PCR reads. Here the sample spans about 870,000 distinct CDR3 sequences, approximately 15% being singletons. Sequenced material: PBMCs, mostly from graft donor cells, taken 360 days after TCRalphabeta/CD19-depleted stem cell transplant. Every receptor here comes from a male patient younger than 18 who had a stem cell transplant for acute lymphoblastic leukemia, so the T cells may come from the graft donor.

This clonotype has at least ten counts. V usage is TRBV20-1 and J usage is TRBJ2-2; no firm D call. The germline V and J ends were trimmed by 4 bases and 1 base, with 7 bases remaining between them. CDR1 and CDR2 from the germline V gene are DFQATT and SNEGSKA (reference sequence). This CDR3 spans 13 amino acids. CDR3 sequence: CSATDRNTGELFF. The CDR3 bases are TGCAGTGCTACCGATCGGAACACCGGGGAGCTGTTTTTT.

This clonotype showed up just a few times. The V and J genes are TRBV5-1 and TRBJ2-7; no definite D call. Trimming shortened V by 1 base and J by 3 bases, and 8 bases separated the two germline ends. This CDR3 is 13 amino acids long. From germline, CDR1 is SGHRS and CDR2 YFSETQ. The CDR3 region is CASSLQAGYEQYF. The CDR3 nucleotides are TGCGCCAGCAGCTTGCAGGCAGGCTACGAGCAGTACTTC.

This clonotype was seen a few times. V usage is TRBV15 and J usage is TRBJ1-5, with 11 bases that match TRBD1. The CDR3 has 18 residues. Germline loops: CDR1 LNHNV, CDR2 YYDKDF (reference sequence). The V gene end was trimmed by 2 bases and the J gene end by 2 bases; junction bases not matched to a gene: 8. The DNA for the CDR3 is TGTGCCACCAGCAGACCTAGGACAGGGGGCGTAGGCAATCAGCCCCAGCATTTT. This encodes CATSRPRTGGVGNQPQHF. The full variable domain, rest sourced from reference TRBV15 and TRBJ1-5, is DAMVIQNPRYQVTQFGKPVTLSCSQTLNHNVMYWYQQKSSQAPKLLFHYYDKDFNNEADTPDNFQSRRPNTSFCFLDIRSPGLGDTAMYLCATSRPRTGGVGNQPQHFGDGTRLSIL.

This clonotype has only a few counts. The J gene is TRBJ1-1, the V gene TRBV19, with a tentative D call TRBD1 (6 bases). Germline V gene lookup returns CDR1 LNHDA and CDR2 SQIVND (reference sequence). The ends were cut back, 5 bases at V and 1 base at J, with 11 bases in the middle. CDR3 length equals 14 residues. CDR3 coding DNA: TGTGCCAGTAGTGAACAGGGTGCGAACACTGAAGCTTTCTTT. Translation gives CASSEQGANTEAFF.

The table lists this clonotype with a few counts. V and J are TRBV12-3 or TRBV12-4 and TRBJ2-1; 7 bases agree with TRBD2. V was pared by 5 bases and J by 9 bases, with 7 bases of the junction left unmatched. The CDR3 totals 13 residues. Here the CDR3 DNA reads TGTGCCAGCAGTGCCAGACTAGCAGTTGAGCAGTTCTTC. This sequence encodes CASSARLAVEQFF.

The chain has TRBV4-2 and TRBJ1-1; D is unclear. CDR1 is LGHNA, CDR2 YNFKEQ, per germline. The V end lost 5 bases, the J end lost 7 bases, and 11 bases lay between the germline ends. The CDR3 is 12 amino acids. The CDR3 DNA is TGTGCCAGCAGCACCCGGGAGAGTGAAGCTTTCTTT. Protein: CASSTRESEAFF.

The chain has TRBV7-9 and TRBJ2-7; D remains unclear. CDR1 is SEHNR and CDR2 is FQNEAQ in the germline V gene (reference sequence). This CDR3 is 10 amino acids long. Trimming removed 5 bases at V and 6 bases at J, with 5 bases between. This chain's CDR3 is CASSGVEQYF. CDR3 nucleotides: TGTGCCAGCAGCGGAGTCGAGCAGTACTTC.

This clonotype was recorded many times. The rearrangement joins TRBV5-1 to TRBJ2-3; D possibly corresponds to TRBD2 (5 bases). Trimming shortened V by 7 bases and J by 4 bases, and 16 bases separated the two germline ends. The CDR3 consists of 14 residues. Germline-derived CDR1 and CDR2 are SGHRS and YFSETQ. CDR3 DNA: TGCGCCAGCTCATGGGGAGACGACTCAGATACGCAGTATTTT. Encoded protein: CASSWGDDSDTQYF. The full variable domain, with the rest looked up from reference TRBV5-1 and TRBJ2-3, is KAGVTQTPRYLIKTRGQQVTLSCSPISGHRSVSWYQQTPGQGLQFLFEYFSETQRNKGNFPGRFSGRQFSNSRSEMNVSTLELGDSALYLCASSWGDDSDTQYFGPGTRLTVL.

The V gene is TRBV7-9, the J gene TRBJ1-4; 7 nucleotides align to TRBD1. Germline assignment: CDR1 SEHNR and CDR2 FQNEAQ (reference sequence). The CDR3 runs to 15 residues. Trimming cost V 1 base and J 4 bases; bases outside gene matches: 3. The CDR3 loop reads CASSLGGGSNEKLFF. The CDR3 coding sequence is TGTGCCAGCAGCTTAGGAGGGGGCAGTAATGAAAAACTGTTTTTT.

The table lists this clonotype with many counts. This chain uses TRBV10-3 with TRBJ2-5, with a tentative D call TRBD2 (5 bases). V was trimmed by 4 bases and J by 5 bases, leaving 11 bases between them. The germline gives CDR1 ENHRY, CDR2 SYGVKD. The CDR3 length is 13 residues. CDR3 in amino acids: CAISGSPGETQYF. The CDR3 DNA sequence: TGTGCCATCAGTGGAAGCCCGGGGGAGACCCAGTACTTC.

This clonotype came up a few times. This sequence joins TRBV20-1 and TRBJ2-2, with D possibly matching TRBD2 (5 bases). Trimming pared 6 bases from V and 6 bases from J, leaving 14 bases between. The length of the CDR3 is 13 residues. Germline CDR1 DFQATT, CDR2 SNEGSKA (reference sequence). The CDR3 here is CSAPRLLAGELFF. As DNA, the CDR3 is TGCAGTGCCCCCCGTTTACTAGCCGGGGAGCTGTTTTTT.

This clonotype was recorded a few times. The rearrangement uses TRBV7-9 and TRBJ2-7; the match to TRBD2 covers 7 bases. This CDR3 is 15 amino acids long. Germline values: CDR1 SEHNR, CDR2 FQNEAQ (reference sequence). V gave up 5 bases and J gave up 6 bases; unmatched junction bases: 13. The CDR3 DNA reads as TGTGCCAGCAGCCCGGTCGCGGGAGCCCCTGTCGAGCAGTACTTC. Translation gives CASSPVAGAPVEQYF.

This sequence joins TRBV6-1 and TRBJ2-1, with D hard to call. Germline values: CDR1 MNHNS, CDR2 SASEGT. Deletions cut 8 bases from V and 9 bases from J, with 17 bases between. The CDR3 is made up of 13 amino acids. The CDR3 DNA reads TGTGCCAGCGGGCTACAATTAGCAGGTGAGCAGTTCTTC. The encoded protein is CASGLQLAGEQFF.

This clonotype was recorded a few times. The V call is TRBV4-1, the J call TRBJ2-4; the D gene is possibly TRBD1 (6 bases). CDR1 is MGHRA, CDR2 YSYEKL, per germline. The CDR3 sequence is 19 residues long. Trimming took off 3 bases at V and 6 bases at J, with 27 bases between the two ends. CDR3 DNA: TGCGCCAGCAGCCAGGTCTCCGGGACAAACGAAATTTGGGGAAACATTCAGTACTTC. It yields the protein CASSQVSGTNEIWGNIQYF.

The CDR3 region is CASRSIRTSGNTEAFF. As DNA, the CDR3 is TGTGCCAGCAGATCCATTCGGACATCGGGGAACACTGAAGCTTTCTTT. The V gene is TRBV11-2, the J gene TRBJ1-1; perhaps TRBD1 as D (5 bases). The CDR3 runs to 16 residues. The germline V gene has CDR1 SGHAT and CDR2 FQNNGV. Trimming removed 6 bases at V and 1 base at J, with 18 bases between.

V usage is TRBV29-1 and J usage is TRBJ2-7; a possible D gene is TRBD1 (6 bases). This CDR3 comprises 11 residues. V lost 7 bases and J lost 4, with 11 bases in between. Germline-derived CDR1 and CDR2 are SQVTM and ANQGSEA. In DNA form, the CDR3 reads TGCAGCGCCGACAGGTATTACGAGCAGTACTTC. This codes for CSADRYYEQYF.

The V call is TRBV4-2, the J call TRBJ1-2, with D maybe TRBD1 (6 bases). The CDR3 runs 14 residues. The germline V gene has CDR1 LGHNA and CDR2 YNFKEQ. V gave up 0 bases and J gave up 4 bases, with 9 bases separating them. In DNA, the CDR3 is TGTGCCAGCAGCCAAGACTGGGGGGCCTATGGCTACACCTTC. Protein: CASSQDWGAYGYTF.

This clonotype has at least ten counts. The chain carries TRBV29-1 and TRBJ1-5, with D possibly matching TRBD1 (5 bases). The CDR3 consists of 13 residues. V lost 6 bases to trimming and J lost 6 bases, with 15 bases between them. CDR1 and CDR2 from the germline V gene are SQVTM and ANQGSEA. The CDR3 nucleotides read TGCAGCGTCCAGCGGGGGTATGGTCAGCCCCAGCATTTT. Its protein product is CSVQRGYGQPQHF.

The V call is TRBV6-2 or TRBV6-3, the J call TRBJ1-5; D might be TRBD1 (5 bases). Germline V lookup: CDR1 MNHEY, CDR2 SVGEGT. Between the trimmed V and J ends, which lost 3 bases and 7 bases, there was a span of 16 bases. This CDR3 is 15 amino acids long. The CDR3 here is CASSYWGRSMQPQHF. DNA for the CDR3: TGTGCCAGCAGTTATTGGGGCAGAAGCATGCAGCCCCAGCATTTT.

There are a few counts of this clonotype. V and J are TRBV12-3 or TRBV12-4 and TRBJ2-1; TRBD2 matches 7 bases. This CDR3 region has 17 residues. The V and J ends lost 6 bases and 0 bases, in that order; junction bases with no gene match: 11. This chain's CDR3 is CASRALLAGYSYNEQFF. The CDR3 DNA follows: TGTGCCAGCAGAGCCCTATTAGCGGGCTACTCCTACAATGAGCAGTTCTTC.